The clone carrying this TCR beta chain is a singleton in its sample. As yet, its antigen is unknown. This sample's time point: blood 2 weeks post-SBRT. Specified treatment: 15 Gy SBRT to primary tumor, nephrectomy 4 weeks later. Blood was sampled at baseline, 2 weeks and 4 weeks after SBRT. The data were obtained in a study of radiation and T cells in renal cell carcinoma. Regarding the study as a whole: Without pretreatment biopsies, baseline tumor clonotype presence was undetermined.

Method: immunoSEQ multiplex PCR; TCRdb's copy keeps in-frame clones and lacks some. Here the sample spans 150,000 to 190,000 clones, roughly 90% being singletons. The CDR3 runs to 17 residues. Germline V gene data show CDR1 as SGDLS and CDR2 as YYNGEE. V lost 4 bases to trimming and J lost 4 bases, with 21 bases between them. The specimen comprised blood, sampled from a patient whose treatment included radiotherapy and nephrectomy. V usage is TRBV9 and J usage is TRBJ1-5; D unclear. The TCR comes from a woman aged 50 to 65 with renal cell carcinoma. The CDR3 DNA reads TGTGCCAGCAGCTCGAGGCAGGTCACGACGGTTAATCAGCCCCAGCATTTT. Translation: CASSSRQVTTVNQPQHF.